The entry that follows covers one T cell receptor beta chain sequence. The antigen remains undetermined. This entry is derived from a study of cytomegalovirus exposure and HLA in healthy donors. V shed 2 bases and J 4 bases; nucleotides not matched to a gene: 4. The CDR3 runs 16 residues. Germline CDR1 MGHRA, CDR2 YSYEKL. The PCR used 60 Vbeta and 13 Jbeta primers. The protocol was immunoSEQ multiplex PCR, while the TCRdb copy is restricted to in-frame clones and leaves out a portion. The table has some 100,000 clones, about 75% seen once. Study results and caveats: Earlier results showed most TCR beta V segments being productive about 90% or about 30% of the time.

The origin of this receptor is a male donor in good health and CMV-seropositive. The material sequenced was PBMCs. The V call is TRBV4-1, the J call TRBJ2-1; 11 bases match TRBD2. The DNA of the CDR3 is TGCGCCAGCAGCCAACGGGCTAGCGGGGGGTACAATGAGCAGTTCTTC. Protein: CASSQRASGGYNEQFF.